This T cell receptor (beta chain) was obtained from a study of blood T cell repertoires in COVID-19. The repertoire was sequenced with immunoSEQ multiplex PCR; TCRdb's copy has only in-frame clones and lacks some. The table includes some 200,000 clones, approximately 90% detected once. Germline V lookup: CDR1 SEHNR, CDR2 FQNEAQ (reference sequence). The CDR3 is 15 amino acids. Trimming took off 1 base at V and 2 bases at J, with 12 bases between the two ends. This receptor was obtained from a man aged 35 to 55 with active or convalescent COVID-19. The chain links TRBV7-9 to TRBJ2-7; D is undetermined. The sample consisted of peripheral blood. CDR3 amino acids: CASSLEGRPTYEQYF. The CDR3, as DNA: TGTGCCAGCAGCTTAGAAGGCAGGCCAACCTACGAGCAGTACTTC.